One and the same sample provided the 3 T cell receptor beta chains below, sequenced in a study of low-dose radiotherapy and immunotherapy resistance in tumors. TRAV- and TRBV-specific primers primed first-strand cDNA, covering alpha and beta chains. TCR amplification ran 20 PCR cycles using constant-region and V-primer adapter primers. TCRdb recomputed calls from the reads with MiXCR, one row per CDR3 protein. The sample holds over 55,000 distinct CDR3 sequences; less than 40% are singletons and the top ten take around 10%. The time point: before trial treatment. The source material was PBMCs, sampled before treatment. The receptors here all came from a female donor with ovarian cancer.

A remark on this clonotype: Given a far larger clone just one base away, this is likely a sequencing read error. This chain uses TRBV5-5 with TRBJ2-1; TRBD2 matches at 12 bases. CDR3 length: 18 residues. J gave up 13 bases and V 0 bases, and 17 bases lay outside the gene matches. Per the germline V gene, CDR1 is SGHKS and CDR2 is YYEKEE (reference sequence). The CDR3 loop is CASSLAGLLAGGPYIQFF. CDR3 coding DNA: TGTGCCAGCAGCTTGGCCGGGCTTCTAGCGGGAGGGCCCTACATTCAGTTCTTC.

This clonotype showed up just a few times. The chain links TRBV29-1 to TRBJ2-1; D remains unclear. Germline V gene lookup returns CDR1 SQVTM and CDR2 ANQGSEA. This CDR3 has 12 amino acids. The V end was cut by 4 bases, the J end by 9 bases, with 13 bases between. This chain's CDR3 is CSVAGQRAEQFF. The CDR3 nucleotides read TGCAGCGTTGCCGGGCAACGGGCTGAGCAGTTCTTC.

This clonotype was seen at least ten times. The V call is TRBV10-3, the J call TRBJ1-1; D possibly corresponds to TRBD1 (6 bases). This CDR3 has 11 residues. CDR1 ENHRY and CDR2 SYGVKD come from the germline V gene. V shed 8 bases and J shed 5 bases, with 9 bases lying between them. In DNA form, the CDR3 reads TGTGCCATCGGTCAGGGGACTGAAGCTTTCTTT. This encodes CAIGQGTEAFF.